Below, 3 T cell receptor beta chains from the same sample are listed, as sequenced in a study of post-analysis software for immune sequencing data. General study points: There were five TRBV segments more frequent in patients than controls, and TRBV5-6, TRBV5-1 and TRBV20-1 were among them.

For these TCRs, the target antigens are not known. TCR beta libraries were prepared from cDNA with unique molecular identifiers. In TCRdb, the PCR reads were re-called with MiXCR into one record per CDR3 protein. The sample consists of 550,000 to 700,000 distinct CDR3 sequences, roughly two fifths of them appearing once. The sample was blood. These receptors were obtained from a girl aged 5-17 years with multiple sclerosis.

The chain has TRBV29-1 and TRBJ2-1; D not certain. Germline lookup yields CDR1 SQVTM and CDR2 ANQGSEA. The CDR3 consists of 13 residues. The germline V and J ends were trimmed by 6 bases and 3 bases, with 12 bases remaining between them. The CDR3 DNA is TGCAGCGTCGACCAGCCCTACTACAATGAGCAGTTCTTC. Protein sequence: CSVDQPYYNEQFF.

This clonotype has a handful of counts. V is TRBV6-2 or TRBV6-3 and J is TRBJ1-4; 8 positions match TRBD1. The length of the CDR3 is 15 residues. Germline V gene lookup returns CDR1 MNHEY and CDR2 SVGEGT. J lost 2 bases, V lost 11 bases, and 10 bases had no gene match. This CDR3 is CACQTGDWTNEKLFF. For the CDR3, the DNA is TGTGCCTGCCAGACAGGGGATTGGACTAATGAAAAACTGTTTTTT.

The table lists this clonotype with a count of one. V is TRBV5-1 and J is TRBJ2-3, with D unresolved. CDR1 is SGHRS, CDR2 YFSETQ, per germline. The CDR3 is made up of 12 amino acids. Trimming left V 4 bases short and J 14 bases short, with 17 bases between. The CDR3 here is CASSPSGFSRYF. DNA of the CDR3: TGCGCCAGCAGCCCCTCCGGCTTCTCTAGGTATTTT.